This T cell receptor (beta chain) was captured by sequencing in a study of control samples from healthy donors and cancer patients. Trimming stripped 8 bases from V and 6 bases from J, with 13 bases between. Germline CDR1 is SQVTM and CDR2 is ANQGSEA. The CDR3 runs 11 residues. Clones were read by immunoSEQ multiplex PCR, and TCRdb kept only the in-frame ones, dropping some. The sample lists 140,000 to 150,000 clones, approximately 94% seen once, with less than 6% in the top ten. Sequencing was performed on blood. This chain links TRBV29-1 with TRBJ1-2; D unclear. This clonotype was sampled from a man younger than 35 in good health. The CDR3 loop is CSIFQEDGYTF. The CDR3 DNA reads TGCAGCATCTTTCAGGAGGATGGCTACACCTTC.